The T cell receptor beta chain described here comes from a study of shared clonotypes between healthy human individuals. Study overall: CD4 naive cells filled three plates per donor, CD4 memory three, CD8 naive two and CD8 memory one. Findings of the study overall: Sharing across four donors was highest in naive CD4 (approximately 5%) and lowest in memory CD8 (0.4%).

In the naive CD8 group, cells lacked CD45RO and were positively selected for CCR7, so terminally differentiated effector memory CD45RA+ cells were left out. Every immunoSEQ plate was one replicate of a subset's evenly spread DNA. Generated by immunoSEQ multiplex PCR, the TCRdb table keeps only in-frame clones and is missing some. The table has over 750,000 clones, approximately 96% seen once. A note on this clone: Antigen unknown.

With 1 base removed from V and 3 bases from J, the gap between germline ends came to 13 bases. Germline V gene lookup returns CDR1 SGHAT and CDR2 FQNNGV. The CDR3 loop spans 15 amino acids. The sequenced material came from naive CD8+ T cells sorted from blood. This TCR was sampled from a man younger than 45 in good health. The chain recombines TRBV11-2 with TRBJ2-7; D not certain. The CDR3, as DNA: TGTGCCAGCAGCTTAGTGAACCACCCTTTCTACGAGCAGTACTTC. Protein product: CASSLVNHPFYEQYF.